The next 18 T cell receptor beta chains were all read from a single sample in a study of beta chain features in type 1 diabetes. Investigators reverse transcribed all isolated RNA, so they sequenced expressed TCRB transcripts. Generated by immunoSEQ multiplex PCR, the TCRdb table keeps only in-frame clones and is missing some. The data contain hundreds of thousands of clones, 15% to 18% of them singletons. The sample consisted of naive CD4+ T cells from blood. The receptor set was obtained from a man aged 18 to 30 in good health.

This clone was picked up a small number of times. J is TRBJ2-7 and V is TRBV27; TRBD1 matches at 7 bases. The CDR3 loop spans 14 amino acids. V dropped 6 bases and J dropped 0; count of bases not matched to a gene: 5. CDR1 is MNHEY, CDR2 SMNVEV, per germline (reference sequence). The CDR3 DNA is TGTGCCAGCAGATGGGACAGCGTCTCCTACGAGCAGTACTTC. This gives the protein CASRWDSVSYEQYF.

This chain joins TRBV29-1 and TRBJ1-3, with D unresolved. The CDR3 has 11 amino acids. Germline CDR1 is SQVTM and CDR2 is ANQGSEA. With 3 bases removed from V and 4 bases from J, the gap between germline ends came to 4 bases. The CDR3 is CSVDGGNTIYF. CDR3 bases: TGCAGCGTTGATGGAGGAAACACCATATATTTT.

This clone was recorded a few times. The chain employs TRBV6-6 and TRBJ2-5, with TRBD1 as a possible D gene (6 bases). Germline CDR1 is MNHNY and CDR2 is SVGAGI (reference sequence). Trimming cost V 6 bases and J 4 bases, with 15 bases left between them. There are 14 residues in the CDR3. Written as DNA, the CDR3 is TGTGCCAGCAGCCGACAGGTGGGTCGAGAGACCCAGTACTTC. Translation gives CASSRQVGRETQYF.

This clone was counted only a few times. The chain links TRBV25-1 to TRBJ2-1; 7 bases line up with TRBD2. This CDR3 is built from 15 residues. V trimming: 6 bases; J trimming: 1 base; junction bases outside the gene matches: 6. Per germline, CDR1 MGHDK and CDR2 SYGVNS. The CDR3 here is CASRSRERSYNEQFF. The CDR3 DNA reads TGTGCCAGCAGGTCGCGGGAGAGGTCCTACAATGAGCAGTTCTTC.

J is TRBJ1-5 and V is TRBV7-9; D is ambiguous. Germline V CDR1 and CDR2: SEHNR, FQNEAQ (reference sequence). V was cut by 6 bases and J by 1 base, with 16 bases left in between. This CDR3 spans 16 amino acids. DNA for the CDR3: TGTGCCAGCAGTCCATCCTCCGGGAGAAGCAATCAGCCCCAGCATTTT. It translates to CASSPSSGRSNQPQHF.

The V gene is TRBV7-9, the J gene TRBJ2-1; tentatively, D is TRBD2 (7 bases). CDR1 is SEHNR and CDR2 is FQNEAQ in the germline V gene (reference sequence). The CDR3 is made up of 15 amino acids. V was clipped by 2 bases and J by 5 bases, with 13 bases between them. The CDR3 here is CASSLRAGANNEQFF. The DNA for the CDR3 is TGTGCCAGCAGCTTAAGGGCGGGGGCCAACAATGAGCAGTTCTTC. Full variable domain (remainder filled in from reference TRBV7-9 and TRBJ2-1): DTGVSQNPRHKITKRGQNVTFRCDPISEHNRLYWYRQTLGQGPEFLTYFQNEAQLEKSRLLSDRFSAERPKGSFSTLEIQRTEQGDSAMYLCASSLRAGANNEQFFGPGTRLTVL.

This chain joins TRBV7-3 and TRBJ1-2, with 7 bases aligning to TRBD1. The germline gives CDR1 SGHTA, CDR2 FQGTGA. V dropped 6 bases and J dropped 4; count of bases not matched to a gene: 8. This CDR3 region has 14 residues. The CDR3 loop is CASSPSDRTYGYTF. DNA for the CDR3: TGTGCCAGCAGTCCCTCGGACAGGACCTATGGCTACACCTTC.

The V and J genes are TRBV29-1 and TRBJ2-7; 10 positions match TRBD1. Germline V CDR1 and CDR2: SQVTM, ANQGSEA. The CDR3 has 14 residues. The V segment lost 6 bases and the J segment 6 bases; nucleotides outside the gene matches: 11. CDR3 residues: CSVLRTGGIREQYF. The CDR3 DNA sequence: TGCAGCGTCCTACGGACAGGGGGAATTCGCGAGCAGTACTTC.

The chain employs TRBV7-3 and TRBJ1-2; D possibly corresponds to TRBD1 (6 bases). Trimming cost V 3 bases and J 4 bases, with 21 bases left between them. CDR3 length: 17 amino acids. Germline V lookup: CDR1 SGHTA, CDR2 FQGTGA. In DNA, the CDR3 is TGTGCCAGCAGCTTCAGCCCCGACGCAGGGGTTGGCTATGGCTACACCTTC. Translating it yields CASSFSPDAGVGYGYTF.

The chain is built from TRBV25-1 and TRBJ1-2; no firm D call. This CDR3 has 14 amino acids. The germline V and J ends were trimmed by 6 bases and 5 bases, with 16 bases remaining between them. Germline lookup yields CDR1 MGHDK and CDR2 SYGVNS. This chain's CDR3 is CASSPFEDVYGYTF. The CDR3 DNA reads as TGTGCCAGCAGCCCCTTTGAGGACGTATATGGCTACACCTTC.

This sequence joins TRBV9 and TRBJ2-1, with 11 bases aligning to TRBD2. Germline CDR1 and CDR2: SGDLS and YYNGEE. There are 17 residues in the CDR3. The ends lost 2 bases at V and 7 bases at J; junction bases unmatched: 11. This CDR3 is CASSVTGLAAFRNEQFF. The CDR3 coding sequence is TGTGCCAGCAGCGTGACGGGACTAGCGGCATTCAGGAATGAGCAGTTCTTC.

The rearrangement joins TRBV7-3 to TRBJ1-6; weak D call: TRBD1 (6 bases). From germline, CDR1 is SGHTA and CDR2 FQGTGA. CDR3 length: 14 amino acids. V lost 5 bases and J lost 7, with 12 bases in between. The CDR3 sequence: CASSADRSNSPLHF. The CDR3 region has the DNA TGTGCCAGCAGCGCAGACAGGTCCAATTCACCCCTCCACTTT.

This rearrangement joins TRBV6-6 to TRBJ2-5, with D possibly matching TRBD2 (5 bases). Germline V lookup: CDR1 MNHNY, CDR2 SVGAGI (reference sequence). V was shortened by 0 bases and J by 7 bases, with 9 bases between the two germline ends. This CDR3 region has 13 residues. The CDR3 region has the DNA TGTGCCAGCAGTTACTCTTCCGGAGGGACCCAGTACTTC. It encodes CASSYSSGGTQYF.

This clone was seen only a few times. This chain links TRBV10-3 with TRBJ2-3, with 7 bases fitting TRBD2. Trimming took 4 bases from V and 4 from J; bases not matched to a gene: 5. Germline V gene data show CDR1 as ENHRY and CDR2 as SYGVKD. This CDR3 contains 14 residues. The CDR3 coding sequence is TGTGCCATCAGTGGTTTTGCGGGAGCAGATACGCAGTATTTT. Translation: CAISGFAGADTQYF.

This clone occurred a few times. This chain connects TRBV6-4 to TRBJ1-1; no definite D call. In germline, CDR1 is MRHNA, CDR2 SNTAGT. CDR3 size: 13 residues. V lost 6 bases and J 1 base, leaving 9 bases between the germline ends. The CDR3 DNA follows: TGTGCCAGCAGCAGGACGAAGAACACTGAAGCTTTCTTT. This translates into CASSRTKNTEAFF.

This chain joins TRBV6-5 and TRBJ1-1; 7 bases align to TRBD1. The CDR3 length is 13 residues. J lost 7 bases, V lost 2 bases, and 4 bases had no gene match. Germline loops: CDR1 MNHEY, CDR2 SVGAGI. CDR3 nucleotide sequence: TGTGCCAGCAGTTACCAGGGGGTGGGTGAAGCTTTCTTT. Its translation: CASSYQGVGEAFF.

This clone turned up a few times. This chain uses TRBV30 with TRBJ1-3; unclear D gene. The CDR3 spans 14 residues. The V gene's germline CDR1 is GTSNPN and CDR2 SVGIG (reference sequence). The germline V and J ends were trimmed by 0 bases and 0 bases, with 6 bases remaining between them. CDR3 nucleotide sequence: TGTGCCTGGAGTGTACGGAGCTCTGGAAACACCATATATTTT. This encodes CAWSVRSSGNTIYF.

This clone was seen a handful of times. The chain combines TRBV4-2 with TRBJ1-5; the match to TRBD1 covers 9 bases. Per the germline V gene, CDR1 is LGHNA and CDR2 is YNFKEQ. V shed 1 base and J 6 bases; nucleotides not matched to a gene: 7. The CDR3 spans 16 residues. The chain's CDR3 is CASSQVGTGGRQPQHF. DNA for the CDR3: TGTGCCAGCAGCCAAGTGGGAACAGGGGGCCGTCAGCCCCAGCATTTT.